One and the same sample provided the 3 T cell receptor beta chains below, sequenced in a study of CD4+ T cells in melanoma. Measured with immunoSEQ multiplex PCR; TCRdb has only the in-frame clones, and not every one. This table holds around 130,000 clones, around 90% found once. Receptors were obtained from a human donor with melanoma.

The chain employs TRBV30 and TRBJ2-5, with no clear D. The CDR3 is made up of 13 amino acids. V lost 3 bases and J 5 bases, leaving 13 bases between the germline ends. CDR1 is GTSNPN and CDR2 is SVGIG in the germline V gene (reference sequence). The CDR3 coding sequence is TGTGCCTGGAGCCTCTCGGTCCCTGAGACCCAGTACTTC. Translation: CAWSLSVPETQYF.

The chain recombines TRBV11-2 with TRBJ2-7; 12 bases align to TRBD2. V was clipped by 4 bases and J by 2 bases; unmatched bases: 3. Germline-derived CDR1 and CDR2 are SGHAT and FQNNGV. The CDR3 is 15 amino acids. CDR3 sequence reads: CASSSLAGGPYEQYF. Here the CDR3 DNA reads TGTGCCAGCAGCTCGCTAGCGGGGGGGCCCTACGAGCAGTACTTC.

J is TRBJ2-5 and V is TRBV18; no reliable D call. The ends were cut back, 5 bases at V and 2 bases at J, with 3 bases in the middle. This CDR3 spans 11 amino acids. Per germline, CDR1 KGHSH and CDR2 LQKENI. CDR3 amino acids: CASSKQETQYF. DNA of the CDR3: TGTGCCAGCTCAAAACAAGAGACCCAGTACTTC.